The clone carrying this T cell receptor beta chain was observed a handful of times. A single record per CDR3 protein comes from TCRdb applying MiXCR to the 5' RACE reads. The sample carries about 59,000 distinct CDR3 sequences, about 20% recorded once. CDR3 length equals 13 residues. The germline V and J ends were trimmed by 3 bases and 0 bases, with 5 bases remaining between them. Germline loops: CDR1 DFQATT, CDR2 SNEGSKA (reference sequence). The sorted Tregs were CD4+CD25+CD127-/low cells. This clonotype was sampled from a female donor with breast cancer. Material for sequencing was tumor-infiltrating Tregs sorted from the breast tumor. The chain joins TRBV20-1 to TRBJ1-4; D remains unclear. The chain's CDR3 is CSASQATNEKLFF. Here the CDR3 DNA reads TGCAGTGCTAGCCAGGCAACTAATGAAAAACTGTTTTTT.